What follows are 4 T cell receptor beta chains derived from one specimen sequenced in a study of blood T cells in healthy people across ages. PCR was performed a second time for 7 to 11 cycles using a sample-barcoded 5' primer and a J-beta primer mix. TCRdb itself ran the 5' RACE reads through MiXCR, one entry per CDR3 protein. The sample holds 1.5 million to 2 million distinct CDR3 sequences; about 30% are singletons and the top ten take roughly 8.2%. Sequenced: blood. The receptors shown here come from a woman aged 25 to 39 in good health.

V is TRBV7-2 and J is TRBJ2-7, with D possibly matching TRBD1 (5 bases). Judging by the DNA end, TRBJ2-5 fits better; the J call may be wrong. The CDR3 is made up of 16 amino acids. The germline CDR1 and CDR2 sequences are SGHTA and FQGNSA. The CDR3 loop is CASSFHYRLFGETQYF. CDR3 bases: TGTGCCAGCAGCTTTCACTACAGGTTGTTTGGAGAGACCCAGTACTTC.

The chain employs TRBV12-3 or TRBV12-4 and TRBJ2-3, with 9 bases aligning to TRBD1. The CDR3 spans 15 residues. V lost 6 bases, J lost 2 bases, and 6 bases stayed unmatched. Here the CDR3 DNA reads TGTGCCAGCAGCCCGACAGGGGGAATCACAGATACGCAGTATTTT. It encodes CASSPTGGITDTQYF.

Comment on this clonotype: One end of the junction fails to match germline, which may point to a read error. This chain links TRBV4-2 with TRBJ2-3; D tentatively fits TRBD1 or TRBD2 (5 bases each). The germline CDR1 and CDR2 sequences are LGHNA and YNFKEQ. This CDR3 spans 15 amino acids. In nucleotides, the CDR3 is TGTGCCAGCAGCCAAGGAGAGGGGCAGGCAGATACGCAGGATTTT. Residues: CASSQGEGQADTQDF.

This clonotype was detected ten times or more. V gene TRBV18 combines with J gene TRBJ2-7; 9 positions match TRBD1. The germline V gene encodes CDR1 KGHSH and CDR2 LQKENI. This CDR3 has 13 residues. Trimming at V came to 6 bases and at J to 6 bases, leaving 6 bases not matched to a gene. The CDR3 reads CASSPGQGGEQYF. The CDR3 nucleotides are TGTGCCAGCTCCCCGGGACAGGGAGGCGAGCAGTACTTC.